What follows describes a single T cell receptor (beta chain). Its antigen is unidentified. A read error may explain this, as a much larger clone is one base away. The sample comes from a study of blood T cells in healthy people across ages. About the research overall: T cells yielded about one barcoded beta molecule per two cells through template switching.

Germline V gene lookup returns CDR1 SGHRS and CDR2 YFSETQ. The CDR3 extends over 16 amino acids. Study-level points and caveats: Nothing was known about donor CMV status, and this possibly confounded expanded clonotype changes. Older individuals had lower TCR beta diversity per million T cells (the decline was roughly linear). Without sorted subsets, naive and antigen-experienced compartments could not be conclusively compared.

A second PCR of roughly 7 to 11 cycles used a sample-barcoded 5' primer and a J-beta primer mix. TCRdb processed the 5' RACE reads anew with MiXCR; each CDR3 protein has one entry. The sample records more than 800,000 distinct CDR3 sequences, more than 25% being singletons. The chain has TRBV5-1 and TRBJ1-1; D call uncertain. The sample was blood. This TCR derives from a woman older than 75 in good health. CDR3: CVSSGLGGQLNTEAFF. Here the CDR3 DNA reads TGCGTCAGCAGCGGGTTAGGAGGCCAGCTAAACACTGAAGCTTTCTTT.